The source of this T cell receptor (beta chain) is a study of OX40 agonist ivuxolimab in advanced cancers. The study, taken as a whole, reports: Some nonresponders additionally presented with little normalized T-cell clonal expansion.

Sampling times: baseline, cycle 4 day 1, cycle 7 day 1. Clones were read by immunoSEQ multiplex PCR, and TCRdb kept only the in-frame ones, dropping some. Of 55,000 to 80,000 clones in the sample, approximately 86% were seen once. Comment on this clone: Its antigen is currently unknown.

This CDR3 is built from 13 residues. The V end was cut by 0 bases, the J end by 8 bases, with 10 bases between. Germline V gene lookup returns CDR1 MNHNS and CDR2 SASEGT. This chain uses TRBV6-1 with TRBJ1-2; D unclear. The source of this sequence is an adult with an advanced solid tumor such as melanoma, head and neck, liver or kidney cancer. The source material was CD4+ or CD8+ T cells sorted from blood, sampled in a trial of the OX40 agonist ivuxolimab. CDR3 region: CASSEAGSSGYTF. The DNA of the CDR3 is TGTGCCAGCAGTGAAGCGGGCAGCTCCGGCTACACCTTC.